This TCR beta chain originates from a study of cytomegalovirus exposure and HLA in healthy donors. Findings and caveats of the study: Data from an earlier analysis indicated that most TCR beta V segments were productive either about 87% or about 30% of the time.

Germline V gives CDR1 MNHEY, CDR2 SVGAGI. Deletions cut 5 bases from V and 8 bases from J, with 15 bases between. The CDR3 extends over 13 amino acids. PCR used 60 Vbeta primers and 13 Jbeta primers. Some clones are missing from TCRdb's copy, which holds only in-frame ones; the method was immunoSEQ multiplex PCR. The sample includes about 110,000 clones, nearly 70% of them seen just once. With respect to this clone: Its antigen is as yet unknown.

The receptor was isolated from a woman in her 70s in good health and CMV-seropositive. The sequenced material came from PBMCs. The chain combines TRBV6-5 with TRBJ1-2, with a tentative D call TRBD1 (5 bases). The CDR3 nucleotides read TGTGCCAGCAGTCCCAGGGAATCGAGAGGCTACACCTTC. Protein product: CASSPRESRGYTF.